This T cell receptor (beta chain) was sequenced for a study of beta chain features in type 1 diabetes. Germline loops: CDR1 MGHDK, CDR2 SYGVNS. This CDR3 region has 15 residues. The ends were cut back, 6 bases at V and 4 bases at J, with 17 bases in the middle. This clone was counted between two and nine times. What was sequenced were expressed TCRB transcripts, since all of the isolated RNA had been reverse transcribed. Generated by immunoSEQ multiplex PCR, the TCRdb table keeps only in-frame clones and is missing some. The sample carries about 210,000 clones, approximately 11% recorded once. The chain couples TRBV25-1 to TRBJ2-3, with D possibly TRBD2 on 5 matching bases. Sequenced sample: central memory CD4+ T cells from blood. The clonotype comes from a man aged 18 to 29 in good health. The DNA for the CDR3 is TGTGCCAGCAGGGCTGCCGGGATGATTCCAGATACGCAGTATTTT. Translated: CASRAAGMIPDTQYF.